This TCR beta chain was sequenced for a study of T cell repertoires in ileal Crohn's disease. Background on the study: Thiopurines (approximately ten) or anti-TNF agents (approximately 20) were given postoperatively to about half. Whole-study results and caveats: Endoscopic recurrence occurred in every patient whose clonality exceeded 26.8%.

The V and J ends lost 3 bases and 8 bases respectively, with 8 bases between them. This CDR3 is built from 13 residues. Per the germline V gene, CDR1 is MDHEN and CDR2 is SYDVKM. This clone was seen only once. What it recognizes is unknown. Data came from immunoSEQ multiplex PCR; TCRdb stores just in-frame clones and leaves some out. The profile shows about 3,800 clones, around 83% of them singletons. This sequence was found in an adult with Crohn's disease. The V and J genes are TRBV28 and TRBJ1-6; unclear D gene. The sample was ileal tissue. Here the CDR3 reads CASSFRGDSPLHF. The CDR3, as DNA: TGTGCCAGCAGTTTTCGCGGGGATTCACCCCTCCACTTT.